These 6 T cell receptor beta chains came from one sample sequenced in a study of shared clonotypes between healthy human individuals. Repertoires were generated with immunoSEQ multiplex PCR, while TCRdb's copy carries only in-frame clones and drops some. The sample has about 1 million clones, roughly 80% seen once. The sample was memory CD4+ T cells sorted from blood. Subset: CD45RA-negative fraction. The receptors come from a young man in good health.

This clone was counted only a few times. The chain has TRBV6-5 and TRBJ2-5; the match to TRBD2 covers 12 bases. CDR3 length equals 15 residues. Trimming cost V 5 bases and J 3 bases; bases outside gene matches: 4. Germline values: CDR1 MNHEY, CDR2 SVGAGI. The CDR3 DNA sequence: TGTGCCAGCAGTGCCGGACTAGCGGGAAAAGAGACCCAGTACTTC. It translates to CASSAGLAGKETQYF.

CDR3: CASSLSGRGQETQYF. As DNA, the CDR3 is TGTGCCAGCAGCTTAAGTGGACGGGGTCAAGAGACCCAGTACTTC. V gene TRBV11-2 combines with J gene TRBJ2-5; D is possibly TRBD2 (5 bases). The length of the CDR3 is 15 residues. Trimming removed 2 bases at V and 2 bases at J, with 12 bases between. CDR1 is SGHAT, CDR2 FQNNGV, per germline. Supplemented by reference TRBV11-2 and TRBJ2-5, the full variable domain reads EAGVAQSPRYKIIEKRQSVAFWCNPISGHATLYWYQQILGQGPKLLIQFQNNGVVDDSQLPKDRFSAERLKGVDSTLKIQPAKLEDSAVYLCASSLSGRGQETQYFGPGTRLLVL.

This clone has just a few counts. CDR3 loop: CASSLEGTGRNSPLHF. The CDR3 bases are TGTGCCAGCAGCTTGGAAGGGACAGGGAGGAATTCACCCCTCCACTTT. This sequence joins TRBV5-4 and TRBJ1-6; 9 bases agree with TRBD1. This CDR3 region has 16 residues. Germline CDR1 SGHNT, CDR2 YYREEE (reference sequence). V lost 0 bases, J lost 7 bases, and 5 bases stayed unmatched.

The V call is TRBV5-5, the J call TRBJ2-5; D uncertain. The CDR3 spans 13 residues. Trimming stripped 2 bases from V and 2 bases from J, with 7 bases between. CDR1 SGHKS and CDR2 YYEKEE come from the germline V gene (reference sequence). CDR3 loop: CASSFSPQETQYF. CDR3 DNA: TGTGCCAGCAGCTTCTCCCCTCAAGAGACCCAGTACTTC.

The sample holds a few counts of this clone. The chain is built from TRBV7-8 and TRBJ2-5, with TRBD2 as a possible D gene (6 bases). Germline lookup yields CDR1 SGHVS and CDR2 FQNEAQ. CDR3 length equals 14 residues. Trimming removed 1 base from V and 3 bases from J, with 9 bases in between. The CDR3 is CASSLGTTKETQYF. CDR3 nucleotide sequence: TGTGCCAGCAGCTTAGGGACTACAAAAGAGACCCAGTACTTC.

This clone was recorded a few times. Other DNA sequences in this specimen translate into the identical CDR3. J is TRBJ2-1 and V is TRBV19, with 8 bases lining up with TRBD1. Germline CDR1 reads LNHDA; CDR2 reads SQIVND (reference sequence). Trimming cost V 5 bases and J 8 bases; bases outside gene matches: 2. The CDR3 runs 12 residues. The CDR3 sequence is CASSGQGYEQFF. DNA of the CDR3: TGTGCCAGTAGTGGACAGGGATATGAGCAGTTCTTC.